Sequencing of this T cell receptor beta chain was carried out in a study of T-cell reconstitution after alpha-beta-depleted transplantation in children. Preparation of the TCRbeta library involved a method that used unique molecular identifiers. TCRdb ran MiXCR on the PCR reads and lists one entry per CDR3 protein. The repertoire holds about 540,000 distinct CDR3 sequences, with approximately 20% as singletons. There are a few counts of this clonotype. Germline-derived CDR1 and CDR2 are KGHDR and SFDVKD. This CDR3 contains 15 residues. J gave up 4 bases and V 12 bases, and 12 bases lay outside the gene matches.

The receptor was derived from a human donor who donated a stem cell graft to a child with acute lymphoblastic leukemia. The rearrangement uses TRBV24-1 and TRBJ2-7; the match to TRBD1 covers 12 bases. This specimen consisted of PBMCs from the stem cell graft donor, obtained from the stem cell graft. CDR3 residues: CAHITPGQGAYEQYF. The CDR3 DNA is TGTGCCCACATTACTCCGGGACAGGGGGCTTACGAGCAGTACTTC.